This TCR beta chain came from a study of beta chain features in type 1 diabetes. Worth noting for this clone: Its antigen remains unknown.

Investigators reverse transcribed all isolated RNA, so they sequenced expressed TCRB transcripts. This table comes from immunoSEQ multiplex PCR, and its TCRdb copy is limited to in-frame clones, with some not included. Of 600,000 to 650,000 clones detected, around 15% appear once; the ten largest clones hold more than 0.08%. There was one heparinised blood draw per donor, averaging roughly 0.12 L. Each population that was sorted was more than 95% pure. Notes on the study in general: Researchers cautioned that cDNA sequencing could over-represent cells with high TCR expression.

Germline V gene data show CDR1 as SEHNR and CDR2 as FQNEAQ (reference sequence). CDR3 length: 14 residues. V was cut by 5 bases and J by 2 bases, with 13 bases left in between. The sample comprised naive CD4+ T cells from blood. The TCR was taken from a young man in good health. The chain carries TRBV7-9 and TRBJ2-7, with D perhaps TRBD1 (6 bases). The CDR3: CASSPQQGAYEQYF. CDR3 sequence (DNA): TGTGCCAGCAGCCCCCAACAGGGTGCCTACGAGCAGTACTTC.